These 8 T cell receptor beta chains came from one sample sequenced in a study of blood T cell repertoires in COVID-19. The assay was immunoSEQ multiplex PCR, and TCRdb's table has in-frame clones only and misses some. The sample holds roughly 40,000 clones; 89% are singletons and the top ten take less than 7%. The sequenced sample consisted of peripheral blood. These receptors were taken from a human donor in a cohort sampled during active COVID-19.

The chain has TRBV5-6 and TRBJ2-3; D unclear. CDR1 and CDR2 from the germline V gene are SGHDT and YYEEEE. CDR3 length equals 14 residues. Trimming shortened V by 6 bases and J by 5 bases, and 16 bases separated the two germline ends. DNA for the CDR3: TGTGCCAGCACCCTACTCCTGACGGGAGATACGCAGTATTTT. This sequence encodes CASTLLLTGDTQYF. Variable domain in full (rest from reference TRBV5-6 and TRBJ2-3): DAGVTQSPTHLIKTRGQQVTLRCSPKSGHDTVSWYQQALGQGPQFIFQYYEEEERQRGNFPDRFSGHQFPNYSSELNVNALLLGDSALYLCASTLLLTGDTQYFGPGTRLTVL.

This chain links TRBV10-3 with TRBJ2-6; the D is unclear. With 5 bases removed from V and 0 bases from J, the gap between germline ends came to 8 bases. CDR3 size: 15 residues. Germline V gives CDR1 ENHRY, CDR2 SYGVKD. The CDR3 protein is CAISNAYSGANVLTF. The CDR3 DNA reads as TGTGCCATCAGTAACGCCTACTCTGGGGCCAACGTCCTGACTTTC.

V usage is TRBV29-1 and J usage is TRBJ2-7; TRBD1 matches at 7 bases. Germline V gives CDR1 SQVTM, CDR2 ANQGSEA. The V gene end was trimmed by 4 bases and the J gene end by 2 bases; junction bases not matched to a gene: 5. This CDR3 has 13 amino acids. The CDR3 reads CSVVRDSTYEQYF. The CDR3 DNA sequence: TGCAGCGTTGTTAGGGACAGTACCTACGAGCAGTACTTC.

This chain links TRBV11-2 with TRBJ2-2; weak D call: TRBD1 (5 bases). The length of the CDR3 is 14 residues. Trimming stripped 8 bases from V and 2 bases from J, with 12 bases between. Germline assignment: CDR1 SGHAT and CDR2 FQNNGV. CDR3 loop: CASGPDSNTGELFF. The CDR3 DNA sequence: TGTGCCAGCGGACCCGACAGCAACACCGGGGAGCTGTTTTTT.

The chain carries TRBV7-9 and TRBJ1-1, with D hard to call. V lost 0 bases, J lost 6 bases, and 11 bases lay in between. CDR3 length: 14 amino acids. Germline V lookup: CDR1 SEHNR, CDR2 FQNEAQ (reference sequence). This chain's CDR3 is CASSLAWREAEAFF. CDR3 nucleotides: TGTGCCAGCAGCTTAGCCTGGAGGGAGGCTGAAGCTTTCTTT.

This chain joins TRBV2 and TRBJ2-2; no definite D call. Germline V gene sequence: CDR1 SNHLY, CDR2 FYNNEI. The CDR3 extends over 15 amino acids. Between the trimmed V and J ends, which lost 1 base and 3 bases, there was a span of 9 bases. CDR3 region: CASSEGGGYTGELFF. The DNA for the CDR3 is TGTGCCAGCAGTGAAGGTGGCGGTTACACCGGGGAGCTGTTTTTT.

The chain recombines TRBV27 with TRBJ2-7; tentatively, D is TRBD2 (5 bases). The CDR3 length is 14 residues. V lost 3 bases, J lost 4 bases, and 13 bases lay in between. CDR1 is MNHEY and CDR2 is SMNVEV in the germline V gene (reference sequence). CDR3 sequence reads: CASSLMGEAYEQYF. CDR3 sequence (DNA): TGTGCCAGCAGTTTGATGGGAGAGGCTTACGAGCAGTACTTC.

The chain links TRBV6-6 to TRBJ2-1; a possible D gene is TRBD2 (5 bases). CDR3 length: 14 amino acids. Germline V lookup: CDR1 MNHNY, CDR2 SVGAGI (reference sequence). V lost 0 bases to trimming and J lost 4 bases, with 7 bases between them. The CDR3 bases are TGTGCCAGCAGTTACTCGAGGGTTTACAATGAGCAGTTCTTC. Translated: CASSYSRVYNEQFF.